A selection of T cell receptor beta chains follows, all from one sample in a study of circulating tumor DNA in untreated peripheral T-cell lymphoma. The protocol was immunoSEQ multiplex PCR, while the TCRdb copy is restricted to in-frame clones and leaves out a portion. The sample shows some 1,100 clones, about 80% of them seen only once. Sample: tumor tissue. Receptors originate from a human donor with peripheral T-cell lymphoma. Each CDR3 is given with its conserved first and last residue. D genes are given only for firm matches. Size is stated for part of the rows, as once, few or many counts, or as a class when the clone is expanded.

-	TRBV19	-	TRBJ2-7	CASSISKEFEQYF	TGTGCCAGTAGTATTTCCAAGGAGTTCGAGCAGTACTTC
once	TRBV28	-	TRBJ1-1	CASTPSYPTDREAFF	TGTGCCAGCACACCATCATATCCTACCGACAGGGAAGCTTTCTTT
few	TRBV19	TRBD1	TRBJ2-6	CASSADRVLTF	TGTGCCAGTAGCGCGGACAGGGTCCTGACTTTC
few	TRBV25-1	-	TRBJ1-3	CASSGVLGNTIYF	TGTGCCAGCAGTGGCGTGTTAGGAAACACCATATATTTT
once	TRBV6-8	-	TRBJ2-7	CAISPGQGVSGEQYF	TGTGCCATCAGCCCGGGGCAAGGGGTTTCGGGCGAGCAGTACTTC
-	TRBV11-3	-	TRBJ2-7	CASSLGQRIFYEQYF	TGTGCCAGCAGCTTAGGACAGCGGATCTTCTACGAGCAGTACTTC
few	TRBV29-1	-	TRBJ2-1	CSDRAMGDEQFF	TGCAGCGACAGGGCCATGGGGGATGAACAGTTCTTC
-	TRBV6-8	-	TRBJ2-3	CASSYPTSGAVVVFNTQYF	TGTGCCAGCAGTTACCCGACCTCAGGGGCGGTAGTGGTGTTTAATACGCAGTATTTT
few	TRBV19	-	TRBJ1-3	CASSREEGGNTIYF	TGTGCCAGTAGTCGGGAAGAAGGAGGGAACACCATATATTTT
-	TRBV5-1	-	TRBJ2-3	CASSLGTSTDTQYF	TGCGCCAGCAGCTTGGGGACTAGCACAGATACGCAGTATTTT
-	TRBV11-3	TRBD1	TRBJ2-3	CASSRQGLTDTQYF	TGTGCCAGCAGCCGACAGGGATTGACAGATACGCAGTATTTT
-	TRBV7-7	TRBD2	TRBJ2-4	CARSGEYIAKNIQYF	TGTGCCAGAAGCGGGGAGTACATAGCCAAAAACATTCAGTACTTC
-	TRBV10-3	-	TRBJ1-2	CASWRGSYGYTF	TGTGCCAGCTGGAGGGGTAGCTATGGCTACACCTTC
-	TRBV6-8	TRBD1	TRBJ2-7	CASSLDRGLYEQYF	TGTGCCAGCAGTTTGGACAGGGGGCTCTACGAGCAGTACTTC
-	TRBV10-3	-	TRBJ1-5	CASGVHSNQPQHF	TGTGCCAGCGGGGTCCATAGCAATCAGCCCCAGCATTTT
-	TRBV6-8	-	TRBJ2-6	CASTLTLSGANVLTF	TGTGCCAGCACTCTTACCCTCTCTGGGGCCAACGTCCTGACTTTC
-	TRBV9	-	TRBJ1-5	CASRVGLTGFSNQPQHF	TGTGCCAGCAGAGTCGGACTTACAGGTTTTAGCAATCAGCCCCAGCATTTT
-	TRBV19	-	TRBJ2-5	CASSRQLQETQYF	TGTGCCAGTAGTCGGCAGCTCCAAGAGACCCAGTACTTC
once	TRBV6-8	-	TRBJ1-4	CASSYQYSTNEKLFF	TGTGCCAGCAGTTACCAGTATTCAACTAATGAAAAACTGTTTTTT
-	TRBV19	TRBD1	TRBJ1-5	CASSTRPGQGNLPQHF	TGTGCCAGTAGTACCCGGCCGGGACAGGGCAACCTGCCCCAGCATTTT
-	TRBV6-8	-	TRBJ1-5	CASKRFGQVGQPQHF	TGTGCCAGCAAACGGTTCGGCCAAGTGGGTCAGCCCCAGCATTTT
-	TRBV14	-	TRBJ2-2	CASSQIRGNTGELFF	TGTGCCAGCAGCCAAATAAGAGGGAACACCGGGGAGCTGTTTTTT
-	TRBV19	TRBD1	TRBJ2-7	CASSISRGFEQYF	TGTGCCAGTAGTATTTCCAGGGGGTTCGAGCAGTACTTC
once	TRBV10-3	TRBD1	TRBJ1-1	CAIRVRGLDTEAFF	TGTGCCATCAGAGTAAGGGGGCTGGACACTGAAGCTTTCTTT
-	TRBV11-3	TRBD1	TRBJ2-5	CASSLRRGLGETQYF	TGTGCCAGCAGCTTACGCAGGGGGTTGGGAGAGACCCAGTACTTC
-	TRBV4-1	-	TRBJ1-2	CASSQGPGQRDYGYTF	TGCGCCAGCAGCCAAGGCCCAGGCCAGAGGGACTATGGCTACACCTTC
-	TRBV6-8	TRBD1	TRBJ1-2	CASSRGQGTYGYTF	TGTGCCAGCAGTAGGGGACAGGGTACCTATGGCTACACCTTC
-	TRBV6-8	TRBD1	TRBJ1-2	CASSYRTGSYGYTF	TGTGCCAGCAGTTACCGGACAGGGTCCTATGGCTACACCTTC
-	TRBV19	TRBD2	TRBJ2-7	CASSGTSGSGVSHEQYF	TGTGCCAGTAGTGGGACTAGCGGGAGTGGAGTTTCCCACGAGCAATACTTC
few	TRBV18	-	TRBJ2-7	CASSPETGYEQYF	TGTGCCAGCTCACCTGAGACCGGCTACGAGCAGTACTTC
-	TRBV19	-	TRBJ2-5	CASSREQETQYF	TGTGCCAGTAGCAGGGAACAAGAGACCCAGTACTTC
few	TRBV6-8	TRBD2	TRBJ2-2	CASSYGTSSGGELFF	TGTGCCAGCAGTTACGGGACTAGCTCTGGCGGGGAGCTGTTTTTT
-	TRBV10-2	-	TRBJ2-7	CASRVMGTYEQYF	TGCGCCAGCAGGGTAATGGGAACCTACGAGCAGTACTTC
-	TRBV6-8	-	TRBJ1-3	CASSYDPGHTIYF	TGTGCCAGCAGTTACGATCCGGGCCACACCATATATTTT
-	TRBV11-3	-	TRBJ1-2	CASTYRWASRLYGYTF	TGTGCCAGCACCTACCGGTGGGCTTCTCGACTCTATGGCTACACCTTC